In its sample, the clone carrying this T cell receptor beta chain was seen many times. Its antigen is undetermined. Method: immunoSEQ multiplex PCR; TCRdb's copy keeps in-frame clones and lacks some. Altogether around 45,000 clones were found in the sample, and no singletons occur. The data belong to a study of T cell clonality in common variable immunodeficiency. Study-wide points: CVID patient heterogeneity limited repertoire-clinical complication correlations. Compared with controls, CVID subjects had fewer shared TCRbeta clones. Reportedly, TCR beta sequences from common variable immunodeficiency showed fewer deletions and N-nucleotide insertions.

Material for sequencing was peripheral blood mononuclear cells. This receptor was obtained from a person aged 18 to 75 in good health.

The CDR3 sequence: CASPRAFF. CDR3 DNA, as far as it was read: TGTGCCAGCCCCCGA. The chain couples TRBV7-2 to TRBJ1-1; D remains ambiguous. The CDR3 end is not reached by the read, which stops 3 residues before it; the germline J gene fills it in. Germline V gene data show CDR1 as SGHTA and CDR2 as FQGNSA. The CDR3 is 8 amino acids.